This T cell receptor (beta chain) was documented in a study of T cells in Graves' hyperthyroidism and ophthalmopathy. The junction had 9 bases not matched to a gene; V was cut back by 6 bases and J by 5 bases. Germline V gives CDR1 SGHNT, CDR2 YENEEA. The CDR3 runs to 14 residues. This clonotype came up many times. The study left out patients who had uncontrolled infection, other autoimmune disease, pregnancy or lactation. From less than 13 ml of fresh peripheral blood, PBMCs were isolated. Regions amplified from RNA transcripts were the TCR beta CDR3 regions. First-round RT-PCR targeting the TCR CDR3 was performed with the HTBI primer set. MiXCR was run by TCRdb on the multiplex PCR reads, yielding one entry per CDR3 protein. The sample yields about 200,000 distinct CDR3 sequences, over 15% seen once.

This receptor was taken from a man aged 50-59 years with Graves' hyperthyroidism. The rearrangement uses TRBV11-3 and TRBJ1-1; TRBD1 matches at 7 bases. The sequenced material came from blood. CDR3 sequence (DNA): TGTGCCAGCAGTATTTCAGGGGGTCGGACTGAAGCTTTCTTT. It translates to CASSISGGRTEAFF.